The 27 T cell receptor beta chains in this list originate from one sample, sequenced in a study of blood T cells in healthy people across ages. PCR was performed a second time for about 7 to 12 cycles using a sample-barcoded 5' primer and a J-beta primer mix. TCRdb ran MiXCR on the 5' RACE reads and lists one entry per CDR3 protein. The table shows 920,000 or so distinct CDR3 sequences, with 35% to 50% occurring only once. Sequencing input: blood. The receptors were sampled from a woman aged 60-75 years in good health.

The chain recombines TRBV3-1 with TRBJ1-2, with D maybe TRBD1 (5 bases). The CDR3 has 14 residues. From germline, CDR1 is LGHDT and CDR2 YNNKEL (reference sequence). V lost 4 bases, J lost 0 bases, and 9 bases lay in between. DNA for the CDR3: TGTGCCAGCAGCCTAAGGACAACTAACTATGGCTACACCTTC. It yields the protein CASSLRTTNYGYTF.

The chain couples TRBV7-9 to TRBJ2-5; possibly TRBD2 for D (6 bases). The CDR3 is 14 amino acids. The V gene lost 6 bases and the J gene lost 3 bases, with 14 bases spanning the gap. Germline V gene lookup returns CDR1 SEHNR and CDR2 FQNEAQ (reference sequence). CDR3 bases: TGTGCCAGCAGTACCCACGGGAGCGAAGAGACCCAGTACTTC. This codes for CASSTHGSEETQYF.

The V and J genes are TRBV5-1 and TRBJ2-7, with 10 nucleotides matching TRBD1. Germline trimming cut 4 bases from V and 3 bases from J; bases unmatched to any gene: 13. From germline, CDR1 is SGHRS and CDR2 YFSETQ. The CDR3 is made up of 17 amino acids. In DNA form, the CDR3 reads TGCGCCAGCAGCGGGACAGGGGTCAGTACCACAGACTACGAGCAGTACTTC. Residues: CASSGTGVSTTDYEQYF.

The J gene is TRBJ2-3, the V gene TRBV11-3; a weak D match, TRBD2 (6 bases). This CDR3 has 15 amino acids. The germline gives CDR1 SGHNT, CDR2 YENEEA. With 5 bases removed from V and 5 bases from J, the gap between germline ends came to 17 bases. This CDR3 is CASSPGERAEDTQYF. CDR3 bases: TGTGCCAGCAGCCCGGGGGAGCGGGCAGAAGATACGCAGTATTTT.

This clonotype was counted only a few times. The V call is TRBV5-1, the J call TRBJ2-5; a possible D gene is TRBD1 (5 bases). The ends were cut back, 6 bases at V and 0 bases at J, with 21 bases in the middle. The CDR3 totals 17 residues. Germline V gene lookup returns CDR1 SGHRS and CDR2 YFSETQ. The CDR3 DNA follows: TGCGCCAGCACTCATTGGGGCAGGGTTCAACACCAAGAGACCCAGTACTTC. It yields the protein CASTHWGRVQHQETQYF.

The chain recombines TRBV10-2 with TRBJ2-4, with D possibly being TRBD2 (5 bases). The DNA end is a closer match to TRBJ2-7, so the J assignment may be wrong. Germline loops: CDR1 WSHSY, CDR2 SAAADI. The CDR3 sequence is 15 residues long. The CDR3 sequence: CASSEIRLAAYEQYF. Here the CDR3 DNA reads TGCGCCAGCAGTGAGATTAGGCTAGCAGCTTACGAGCAGTACTTC.

The rearrangement uses TRBV24-1 and TRBJ1-5, with a possible D match to TRBD1 (5 bases). CDR3 size: 16 residues. Germline lookup yields CDR1 KGHDR and CDR2 SFDVKD. Deletions cut 2 bases from V and 4 bases from J, with 14 bases between. CDR3 in DNA: TGTGCCACCAGTGATTCCGGGACGGTCGTTAATCAGCCCCAGCATTTT. This gives the protein CATSDSGTVVNQPQHF.

This clonotype was found many times. This chain uses TRBV29-1 with TRBJ2-1, with a tentative D call TRBD1 (6 bases). This CDR3 comprises 12 residues. V was clipped by 4 bases and J by 4 bases, with 8 bases between them. Per the germline V gene, CDR1 is SQVTM and CDR2 is ANQGSEA. This CDR3 reads CSVGQAYNEQFF. The CDR3 DNA follows: TGCAGCGTTGGACAGGCGTACAATGAGCAGTTCTTC.

The rearrangement joins TRBV13 to TRBJ2-7; TRBD2 aligns across 9 bases. CDR1 PRHDT and CDR2 FYEKMQ come from the germline V gene (reference sequence). V dropped 3 bases and J dropped 4; count of bases not matched to a gene: 7. The CDR3 length is 15 residues. The CDR3 sequence: CASSFMAGGPYEQYF. As DNA, the CDR3 is TGTGCCAGCAGCTTCATGGCGGGAGGGCCGTACGAGCAGTACTTC.

The V gene is TRBV27, the J gene TRBJ2-1, with 11 bases matching TRBD2. With the DNA end fitting TRBJ2-7 better, the J assignment may be wrong. The germline V gene has CDR1 MNHEY and CDR2 SMNVEV (reference sequence). This CDR3 contains 15 residues. The chain's CDR3 is CASSLTSGSSNEQYF. CDR3 sequence (DNA): TGTGCCAGCAGTTTAACTAGCGGGAGTTCTAATGAGCAGTACTTC.

The chain combines TRBV27 with TRBJ1-2; D unresolved. The germline V gene has CDR1 MNHEY and CDR2 SMNVEV (reference sequence). This CDR3 comprises 13 residues. V dropped 5 bases and J dropped 8 bases, with 15 bases sitting between them. CDR3 sequence: CASSTPRTRGYTF. Here the CDR3 DNA reads TGTGCCAGCAGTACCCCCCGCACTAGGGGCTACACCTTC.

The chain employs TRBV20-1 and TRBJ2-1, with 7 nucleotides matching TRBD2. V shed 4 bases, J shed 4 bases, and the junction held 13 bases outside the gene matches. This CDR3 spans 16 amino acids. CDR1 and CDR2 from the germline V gene are DFQATT and SNEGSKA (reference sequence). The DNA of the CDR3 is TGCAGTGCTAACCCCCTCCTAGCGGACTCTTACAATGAGCAGTTCTTC. Its protein is CSANPLLADSYNEQFF.

This rearrangement joins TRBV9 to TRBJ2-1; D gene ambiguous. With 2 bases removed from V and 2 bases from J, the gap between germline ends came to 14 bases. Germline V lookup: CDR1 SGDLS, CDR2 YYNGEE. CDR3 length: 16 residues. This CDR3 is CASSVGGAYTYNEQFF. In DNA, the CDR3 is TGTGCCAGCAGCGTTGGCGGAGCGTATACCTACAATGAGCAGTTCTTC.

CDR3 sequence: CASSLLVSGTYNEQFF. The DNA of the CDR3 is TGTGCCAGCAGTTTATTGGTTAGCGGTACCTACAATGAGCAGTTCTTC. V and J are TRBV27 and TRBJ2-1, with a weak D call TRBD2 (6 bases). The germline gives CDR1 MNHEY, CDR2 SMNVEV (reference sequence). Deletions cut 1 base from V and 2 bases from J, with 12 bases between. This CDR3 comprises 16 residues.

The chain recombines TRBV10-2 with TRBJ2-1; TRBD2 agrees at 10 bases. The junction had 12 bases not matched to a gene; V was cut back by 7 bases and J by 9 bases. This CDR3 is 15 amino acids long. The germline CDR1 and CDR2 sequences are WSHSY and SAAADI. CDR3 sequence (DNA): TGCGCCAGCACCGAGGGGCTAGCGGGAGAGCGTGAGCAGTTCTTC. Its translation: CASTEGLAGEREQFF.

This clonotype was observed many times. An end of the junction differs from the germline gene, which may be a read error. The chain uses TRBV5-1 and TRBJ2-7, with TRBD2 identical over 13 bases. The CDR3 has 15 residues. Germline CDR1 and CDR2: SGHRS and YFSETQ. The CDR3 region is CASSSGLAGTYEQYF. The CDR3 coding sequence is TGTGCCAGCAGCTCGGGACTAGCGGGGACCTACGAGCAGTACTTC.

Comment on this clonotype: Possible read error: a much larger clone is one base away. The chain combines TRBV7-2 with TRBJ2-7, with D possibly TRBD1 on 5 matching bases. The CDR3 contains 13 residues. V lost 4 bases, J lost 4 bases, and 11 bases lay in between. The V gene's germline CDR1 is SGHTA and CDR2 FQGNSA. CDR3 nucleotide sequence: TGTGCCAGCAGCTGTGCAGGGCCATACGAGCAGTACTTC. Its protein product is CASSCAGPYEQYF.

V and J are TRBV7-9 and TRBJ2-1, with a weak D call TRBD1 (7 bases). CDR3 length: 16 amino acids. Germline-derived CDR1 and CDR2 are SEHNR and FQNEAQ (reference sequence). The V and J ends lost 1 base and 13 bases respectively, with 23 bases between them. The CDR3 region has the DNA TGTGCCAGCAGCTTAGGACCGGCGGGACAGAAGGAGACCCAGTTCTTC. Protein: CASSLGPAGQKETQFF.

Concerning this clonotype itself: A much larger clonotype is one base distant, so this may be a read error. The rearrangement joins TRBV12-3 or TRBV12-4 to TRBJ2-1, with D perhaps TRBD1 or TRBD2 (5 bases each). The better agreement between TRBJ2-7 and the DNA end casts doubt on the J call. The CDR3 sequence is 15 residues long. The CDR3 DNA follows: TGTGCCAGCTGCCCTCCGGGACCAGACTACAATGAGCAGTACTTC. It yields the protein CASCPPGPDYNEQYF.

The chain carries TRBV6-5 and TRBJ2-5, with 11 bases lining up with TRBD2. V trimming: 6 bases; J trimming: 4 bases; junction bases outside the gene matches: 16. Germline CDR1 and CDR2: MNHEY and SVGAGI. This CDR3 spans 18 amino acids. The CDR3 spells CASSLPGGSGRARETQYF. DNA of the CDR3: TGTGCCAGCAGCTTACCCGGCGGTAGCGGGAGGGCCAGAGAGACCCAGTACTTC.

This clonotype was observed many times. The rearrangement uses TRBV4-2 and TRBJ2-3; the match to TRBD2 covers 9 bases. The CDR3 totals 14 residues. The germline V gene encodes CDR1 LGHNA and CDR2 YNFKEQ. V dropped 1 base and J dropped 4; count of bases not matched to a gene: 0. This CDR3 is CASSQGTSADTQYF. CDR3 nucleotide sequence: TGTGCCAGCAGCCAAGGGACTAGCGCAGATACGCAGTATTTT.

This clonotype was seen once. J is TRBJ1-2 and V is TRBV5-1; 8 bases match TRBD1. This CDR3 has 16 amino acids. V was pared by 0 bases and J by 3 bases, with 7 bases of the junction left unmatched. Per the germline V gene, CDR1 is SGHRS and CDR2 is YFSETQ. The chain's CDR3 is CASSLARTGFDYGYTF. CDR3 nucleotide sequence: TGCGCCAGCAGCTTGGCTCGGACAGGGTTTGACTATGGCTACACCTTC.

This clonotype was seen a few times. The chain recombines TRBV3-1 with TRBJ2-7, with TRBD2 matching 8 bases. This CDR3 has 14 residues. Losses at the gene ends were 4 bases for V and 3 bases for J; bases not matched to a gene: 5. Germline assignment: CDR1 LGHDT and CDR2 YNNKEL (reference sequence). The CDR3 spells CASSPAGGIYEQYF. The CDR3 region has the DNA TGTGCCAGCAGCCCCGCGGGAGGAATCTACGAGCAGTACTTC.

CDR3 nucleotides: TGCAGTGCTGGGCACGGGATGCCCTACGAGCAGTACTTC. Amino acids: CSAGHGMPYEQYF. The V call is TRBV20-1, the J call TRBJ2-7; tentative D call: TRBD2 (5 bases). Trimming removed 5 bases from V and 2 bases from J, with 13 bases in between. Germline V lookup: CDR1 DFQATT, CDR2 SNEGSKA (reference sequence). This CDR3 is built from 13 residues.

Concerning this clonotype: One junction end disagrees with the germline gene, perhaps due to a read error. This chain joins TRBV27 and TRBJ2-1; TRBD2 matches 11 bases. CDR3 size: 18 residues. Germline assignment: CDR1 MNHEY and CDR2 SMNVEV (reference sequence). For the CDR3, the DNA is TGTGTCAGCAGTTTAGGGTGGACTAGCGGGTTGATAGACAATGAGCAGTTCTTC. Amino acid sequence: CVSSLGWTSGLIDNEQFF.

The chain uses TRBV3-1 and TRBJ2-1; TRBD2 matches 9 bases. Germline CDR1 is LGHDT and CDR2 is YNNKEL (reference sequence). Unmatched junction bases numbered 5, after V lost 0 bases and J lost 8 bases. The CDR3 covers 15 residues. CDR3: CASSQDLAGPHEQFF. The DNA for the CDR3 is TGTGCCAGCAGCCAAGATCTAGCGGGACCCCATGAGCAGTTCTTC.

The V and J genes are TRBV11-2 and TRBJ2-4; D gene uncertain. Per germline, CDR1 SGHAT and CDR2 FQNNGV. The germline V and J ends were trimmed by 5 bases and 2 bases, with 13 bases remaining between them. There are 15 residues in the CDR3. CDR3 nucleotides: TGTGCCAGCAGCCTCGCCGGAGCTTCCAAAAACATTCAGTACTTC. Encoded protein: CASSLAGASKNIQYF.